Sequencing of this T cell receptor beta chain was carried out in a study of glioma-infiltrating T cells after dendritic cell vaccination. Only in-frame clones appear in the TCRdb table, and some are missing; sequencing was by immunoSEQ multiplex PCR. The table records approximately 22,000 clones, less than 85% of them present only once. This clone was detected only once. Antigen: not known. V was cut by 5 bases and J by 2 bases, with 12 bases left in between. The CDR3 spans 14 residues. Germline values: CDR1 LNHNV, CDR2 YYDKDF (reference sequence). Study findings and constraints: Higher TCR clonality did not directly relate to longer survival.

This specimen was blood, taken before dendritic cell vaccination. The sequence was collected from a human donor with glioblastoma. The chain couples TRBV15 to TRBJ2-5; D is undetermined. CDR3 sequence (DNA): TGTGCCACCAGCCGGTCATCGTGGCAAGAGACCCAGTACTTC. Translated: CATSRSSWQETQYF.